These 22 T cell receptor beta chains share one sample of origin, sequenced in a study of response to subunit inactivated influenza vaccine. TCRdb ran MiXCR on the RT-PCR reads and lists one entry per CDR3 protein. The data hold roughly 500,000 distinct CDR3 sequences, with about 17% observed a single time. The material sequenced was CD4+ T cells sorted from PBMCs, taken approximately 25 months after vaccination. These receptors were collected from a man between 50 and 69 years old who received an inactivated influenza vaccine.

The rearrangement links TRBV4-3 to TRBJ2-3, with TRBD1 as a possible D gene (6 bases). Per the germline V gene, CDR1 is LGHNA and CDR2 is YSLEER. CDR3 size: 17 residues. V shed 2 bases and J shed 7 bases, with 22 bases lying between them. The CDR3, as DNA: TGCGCCAGCAGCCAAACCCGGACAGAGGAATTAGTAAATACGCAGTATTTT. Translated, it gives CASSQTRTEELVNTQYF.

This clonotype was observed many times. The chain joins TRBV12-3 or TRBV12-4 to TRBJ2-3; 9 bases map to TRBD2. The CDR3 covers 17 residues. With 4 bases clipped from V and 2 bases from J, the junction kept 10 bases outside the gene matches. The CDR3 sequence: CASSSSLQRGATDTQYF. The DNA of the CDR3 is TGTGCCAGCAGTTCCTCCTTACAGCGGGGGGCCACAGATACGCAGTATTTT.

The chain combines TRBV5-1 with TRBJ1-1, with 11 bases identical to TRBD1. In germline, CDR1 is SGHRS, CDR2 YFSETQ. V was pared by 4 bases and J by 1 base, with 6 bases of the junction left unmatched. This CDR3 has 16 residues. Written as DNA, the CDR3 is TGCGCCAGCAGCACCGGACAGGGGGCCCGGAACACTGAAGCTTTCTTT. Amino acids: CASSTGQGARNTEAFF.

This clonotype was seen a few times. V gene TRBV6-5 combines with J gene TRBJ2-2; 7 nucleotides align to TRBD1. V dropped 2 bases and J dropped 3; count of bases not matched to a gene: 3. The CDR3 runs 15 residues. Germline CDR1 and CDR2: MNHEY and SVGAGI. The CDR3 sequence is CASSYGTAYTGELFF. The CDR3 DNA reads as TGTGCCAGCAGTTACGGGACAGCGTACACCGGGGAGCTGTTTTTT.

The CDR3 region has the DNA TGTGCCAGCAGCTTAGTGGCTAGCGGGAGTGGGAATGAGCAGTTCTTC. It specifies CASSLVASGSGNEQFF. The chain joins TRBV11-1 to TRBJ2-1, with 10 bases identical to TRBD2. V trimming: 1 base; J trimming: 7 bases; junction bases outside the gene matches: 7. Germline CDR1 is SGHAT and CDR2 is FQDESV (reference sequence). The CDR3 is 16 residues long. The whole variable domain, remainder taken from reference TRBV11-1 and TRBJ2-1, is EAEVAQSPRYKITEKSQAVAFWCDPISGHATLYWYRQILGQGPELLVQFQDESVVDDSQLPKDRFSAERLKGVDSTLKIQPAELGDSAMYLCASSLVASGSGNEQFFGPGTRLTVL.

This clonotype turned up a few times. The V and J genes are TRBV7-2 and TRBJ2-4; the D gene could be TRBD1 or TRBD2 (5 bases each). Germline lookup yields CDR1 SGHTA and CDR2 FQGNSA. This CDR3 is 16 amino acids long. The ends were cut back, 5 bases at V and 0 bases at J, with 14 bases in the middle. CDR3 bases: TGTGCCAGCAGCCCGACAGAAGCGGTAGCCAAAAACATTCAGTACTTC. Translation: CASSPTEAVAKNIQYF.

The table lists this clonotype with a few counts. The V gene is TRBV7-8, the J gene TRBJ1-2, with D possibly being TRBD1 (5 bases). The germline V and J ends were trimmed by 2 bases and 6 bases, with 13 bases remaining between them. Germline assignment: CDR1 SGHVS and CDR2 FQNEAQ. The CDR3 has 14 residues. Here the CDR3 DNA reads TGTGCCAGCAGCTTATCGAGGGGAGTGGATGGCTACACCTTC. This sequence encodes CASSLSRGVDGYTF. Supplemented by reference TRBV7-8 and TRBJ1-2, the full variable domain reads GAGVSQSPRYKVAKRGQDVALRCDPISGHVSLFWYQQALGQGPEFLTYFQNEAQLDKSGLPSDRFFAERPEGSVSTLKIQRTQQEDSAVYLCASSLSRGVDGYTFGSGTRLTVV.

This rearrangement joins TRBV9 to TRBJ2-1; TRBD2 agrees at 7 bases. V shed 0 bases and J 8 bases; nucleotides not matched to a gene: 26. The CDR3 consists of 21 residues. Per the germline V gene, CDR1 is SGDLS and CDR2 is YYNGEE. The CDR3 protein is CASSVAKIPIGGLGLRYEQFF. The DNA of the CDR3 is TGTGCCAGCAGCGTAGCTAAAATCCCTATTGGCGGACTAGGCCTGAGGTATGAGCAGTTCTTC.

In this sample, this clonotype turned up a few times. The V gene is TRBV4-3, the J gene TRBJ1-1; tentatively, D is TRBD1 (6 bases). Looked up from germline, CDR1 is LGHNA and CDR2 is YSLEER. This CDR3 is 14 amino acids long. The V end lost 2 bases, the J end lost 6 bases, and 13 bases lay between the germline ends. The CDR3 DNA sequence: TGCGCCAGCAGCCAAACCTGGACAGACGCTGAAGCTTTCTTT. Translation: CASSQTWTDAEAFF.

The chain uses TRBV20-1 and TRBJ2-3, with 8 bases identical to TRBD1. The CDR3 runs 12 residues. Unmatched junction bases numbered 1, after V lost 6 bases and J lost 2 bases. The V gene's germline CDR1 is DFQATT and CDR2 SNEGSKA (reference sequence). The CDR3 coding sequence is TGCAGTGCACAGGGGGACACAGATACGCAGTATTTT. Translating it yields CSAQGDTDTQYF.

The chain uses TRBV7-2 and TRBJ1-2; TRBD1 is a possible D gene (5 bases). There are 15 residues in the CDR3. CDR1 is SGHTA, CDR2 FQGNSA, per germline. Trimming cost V 5 bases and J 1 base, with 14 bases left between them. Here the CDR3 DNA reads TGTGCCAGCAGCGCCCCGAGACAGCATAACTATGGCTACACCTTC. It encodes CASSAPRQHNYGYTF.

This clonotype has a count of ten or more. The chain couples TRBV20-1 to TRBJ2-7; the D is unclear. The CDR3 has 12 residues. Germline V gene data show CDR1 as DFQATT and CDR2 as SNEGSKA (reference sequence). Deletions cut 3 bases from V and 2 bases from J, with 8 bases between. The CDR3 coding sequence is TGCAGTGCTAGTGGGAAAACCTACGAGCAGTACTTC. It yields the protein CSASGKTYEQYF.

The chain carries TRBV4-1 and TRBJ1-4, with D possibly TRBD1 on 6 matching bases. CDR3 length: 15 amino acids. The ends were cut back, 4 bases at V and 3 bases at J, with 12 bases in the middle. Germline CDR1 is MGHRA and CDR2 is YSYEKL. The CDR3 DNA follows: TGCGCCAGCAGCCGGTTCAGGGGAGCTAATGAAAAACTGTTTTTT. It is translated as CASSRFRGANEKLFF.

The gene calls are TRBV20-1 and TRBJ2-1; 12 bases match TRBD2. The germline V gene has CDR1 DFQATT and CDR2 SNEGSKA (reference sequence). Trimming took 6 bases from V and 7 from J; bases not matched to a gene: 10. The length of the CDR3 is 15 residues. CDR3: CSAKTSGSYRNEQFF. CDR3 DNA sequence: TGCAGTGCCAAGACTAGCGGGAGCTATCGGAATGAGCAGTTCTTC.

This clonotype was picked up a small number of times. The J gene is TRBJ1-5, the V gene TRBV18; D is ambiguous. This CDR3 has 13 amino acids. CDR1 is KGHSH and CDR2 is LQKENI in the germline V gene. V lost 6 bases and J 3 bases, leaving 9 bases between the germline ends. CDR3 nucleotide sequence: TGTGCCAGCTCCCGGGCCTCCAATCAGCCCCAGCATTTT. This gives the protein CASSRASNQPQHF.

Only a few counts were recorded for this clonotype. CDR3 sequence reads: CATSRDRPSGLYEQYF. CDR3 sequence (DNA): TGTGCCACCAGCAGAGATCGGCCTAGCGGGCTCTACGAGCAGTACTTC. This chain links TRBV15 with TRBJ2-7, with 8 bases aligning to TRBD2. The CDR3 sequence is 16 residues long. The germline V gene has CDR1 LNHNV and CDR2 YYDKDF (reference sequence). V shed 0 bases, J shed 3 bases, and the junction held 7 bases outside the gene matches.

The chain recombines TRBV29-1 with TRBJ2-2, with TRBD1 identical over 8 bases. From germline, CDR1 is SQVTM and CDR2 ANQGSEA. V was pared by 4 bases and J by 2 bases, with 6 bases of the junction left unmatched. The CDR3 is 15 residues long. The CDR3 DNA reads TGCAGCGTTGCACCGGGACAGGCTAACACCGGGGAGCTGTTTTTT. It encodes CSVAPGQANTGELFF.

This clonotype has only a few counts. This chain uses TRBV27 with TRBJ2-1; 14 positions match TRBD2. Germline CDR1 reads MNHEY; CDR2 reads SMNVEV (reference sequence). Unmatched junction bases numbered 7, after V lost 8 bases and J lost 10 bases. The CDR3 extends over 14 amino acids. The CDR3 coding sequence is TGTGCCAGCGGTAGACTAGCGGGGGGGCAAGAGCAGTTCTTC. This codes for CASGRLAGGQEQFF.

In DNA, the CDR3 is TGTGCCAGCAGTTCAGGACAGGGGTTAGGACAGCCCCAGCATTTT. Translation: CASSSGQGLGQPQHF. This chain connects TRBV12-3 or TRBV12-4 to TRBJ1-5, with TRBD1 matching 9 bases. The CDR3 extends over 15 amino acids. The J segment lost 7 bases and the V segment lost 4 bases, leaving 8 bases of the junction unmatched.

This clonotype was seen many times. This rearrangement joins TRBV20-1 to TRBJ2-1; 13 bases map to TRBD2. CDR3 size: 16 residues. CDR1 is DFQATT and CDR2 is SNEGSKA in the germline V gene (reference sequence). J gave up 7 bases and V 1 base, and 7 bases lay outside the gene matches. CDR3 residues: CSARGGLAGVRNEQFF. In nucleotides, the CDR3 is TGCAGTGCTAGAGGCGGACTAGCGGGAGTTAGAAATGAGCAGTTCTTC.

This clonotype was seen ten or more times. The chain employs TRBV6-1 and TRBJ1-5; no firm D call. V lost 8 bases and J lost 6, with 5 bases in between. Germline V gene sequence: CDR1 MNHNS, CDR2 SASEGT. The CDR3 is 10 residues long. The DNA for the CDR3 is TGTGCCAGCGGGCTTCAGCCCCAGCATTTT. This sequence encodes CASGLQPQHF.

This chain links TRBV5-6 with TRBJ1-6; tentative D call: TRBD1 (5 bases). The CDR3 runs 13 residues. Trimming removed 5 bases at V and 8 bases at J, with 11 bases between. Germline assignment: CDR1 SGHDT and CDR2 YYEEEE. The CDR3 loop reads CASSWGHDSPLHF. The CDR3, as DNA: TGTGCCAGCAGTTGGGGCCATGATTCACCCCTCCACTTT.